This note documents a single T cell receptor (beta chain) sequence. Antigen specificity is unknown. Trimming took 7 bases from V and 3 from J, leaving 15 bases between them. Germline values: CDR1 MDHEN, CDR2 SYDVKM. The CDR3 sequence is 14 residues long. Libraries were prepared by immunoSEQ multiplex PCR; TCRdb keeps only in-frame clonotypes and omits some of them. The sample includes roughly 40,000 clones, roughly nine tenths of them seen just once. These data originate in a study of OX40 agonist ivuxolimab in advanced cancers. Study at large: Intravenous ivuxolimab was administered to patients every 2 weeks at 0.01 to 10 mg/kg. Enrolled patients in dose escalation had cancers that were hepatocellular carcinoma, melanoma, renal cell or head and neck cancer. Earlier anti-PD-1, anti-PD-L1 or anti-CTLA-4 therapy was permitted; about 39% had received some. Findings and limits, study-wide: At doses 0.1 to 3.0 mg/kg, CD4+ and CD8+ clones expanded.

V usage is TRBV28 and J usage is TRBJ1-2, with D possibly TRBD1 on 6 matching bases. This receptor was taken from an adult with an advanced solid tumor such as melanoma, head and neck, liver or kidney cancer. The sequencing used CD4+ or CD8+ T cells sorted from blood, collected in a trial of the OX40 agonist ivuxolimab. The chain's CDR3 is CASTTNREDYGYTF. The CDR3 DNA sequence: TGTGCCAGCACCACCAACAGGGAAGACTATGGCTACACCTTC.